The T cell receptor (beta chain) described here comes from a study of blood T cell repertoires in COVID-19. Participants' own reports of clinical history determined their cohort assignment. Trimming took 7 bases from V and 9 from J; bases not matched to a gene: 11. Germline-derived CDR1 and CDR2 are MNHEY and SMNVEV (reference sequence). This CDR3 spans 15 amino acids. Per the study methods: Reference gene primers were amplified, and this amplification served to estimate nucleated cell counts. Some clones are missing from TCRdb's copy, which holds only in-frame ones; the method was immunoSEQ multiplex PCR. Clone size and V and J calls were adopted from that table, with D and trimming inferred from the DNA. Counted here are over 250,000 clones, roughly 89% occurring once; the ten biggest clones make up about 8.9%.

The TCR was taken from a woman between 18 and 29 years old who had recovered from COVID-19. The chain recombines TRBV27 with TRBJ1-6; 8 bases line up with TRBD1. Material: PBMCs or T cells enriched from blood (not recorded which). The CDR3 region is CASTYDRGLGSPLHF. The CDR3 DNA sequence: TGTGCCAGCACCTATGACAGGGGATTGGGTTCACCCCTCCACTTT.